This is a list of T cell receptor beta chains from one sample in a study of early T cells in non-severe SARS-CoV-2 infection. Each CDR3 protein gets one entry after TCRdb re-called the 5' RACE reads with MiXCR. In the table there are 70,000 or so distinct CDR3 sequences, roughly an eighth of which are singletons. Sequences were obtained from whole blood. The source of these receptors is an adult who was a healthcare worker with PCR-confirmed SARS-CoV-2 infection or an uninfected control (not recorded which). Both conserved end residues are part of each CDR3. The D gene is left open where the match is weak. Clone size is shown for a subset of rows, as once, few, many or a class of expanded clone.

NA	TRBV24-1	TRBJ2-3	many	TGTGCCACCACCATTCCCACAGATACGCAGTATTTT	CATTIPTDTQYF
TRBD1	TRBV28	TRBJ1-2	few	TGTGCCAGCAGGGCCTCCCCGGACAGGATTCACTATGGCTACACCTTC	CASRASPDRIHYGYTF
TRBD1	TRBV28	TRBJ1-1	NA	TGTGCCAGCAGAAATACAGGGGCGAACACTGAAGCTTTCTTT	CASRNTGANTEAFF
TRBD1	TRBV20-1	TRBJ1-4	few	TGCAGTGCTACGAACAGGGGGACTAATGAAAAACTGTTTTTT	CSATNRGTNEKLFF
TRBD1	TRBV5-4	TRBJ1-2	many	TGTGCCAGCAGTAGGACGGGACAGGACTATGGCTACACCTTC	CASSRTGQDYGYTF
NA	TRBV28	TRBJ1-3	NA	TGTGCCAGCCAGCGAGGAAACACCATATATTTT	CASQRGNTIYF
NA	TRBV29-1	TRBJ1-1	NA	TGCAGCGTTGAATGGGGAGCCGGGACCCCAGGCACTGAAGCTTTCTTT	CSVEWGAGTPGTEAFF
NA	TRBV27	TRBJ2-7	few	TGTGCCAGCAAGGGGACTTGGACCTACGAGCAGTACTTC	CASKGTWTYEQYF
NA	TRBV6-6	TRBJ2-3	many	TGTGCCAGCAGTTACGATGCAGGTTCCACAGATACGCAGTATTTT	CASSYDAGSTDTQYF
NA	TRBV7-9	TRBJ1-5	many	TGTGCCAGCAGCGTCGAGAGGGGGTTAGTTCAGCATTTT	CASSVERGLVQHF
NA	TRBV7-2	TRBJ2-4	many	TGTGCCAGCAGCGCCGGACGAAGTATTCAGTACTTC	CASSAGRSIQYF
TRBD2	TRBV4-1	TRBJ2-1	many	TGCGCCAGCAGCCAAGTTCCTAGCGGGAGGCGAAATGAGCAGTTCTTC	CASSQVPSGRRNEQFF
NA	TRBV7-2	TRBJ2-4	many	TGTGCCAGCAGCCCGCCCCTTAGCGGAATAGCCAAAAACATTCAGTACTTC	CASSPPLSGIAKNIQYF
NA	TRBV5-6	TRBJ2-6	many	TGTGCCGGCAGCACGGTTGGGGCCAACGTCCTGACTTTC	CAGSTVGANVLTF
NA	TRBV19	TRBJ1-2	many	TGTGCCAGTAGTATGGTCGGGGGAGTGGTATCTGATGGCTACACCTTC	CASSMVGGVVSDGYTF
TRBD1	TRBV7-9	TRBJ1-3	NA	TGTGCCAGCAGCTCCCGGGACAGGGTCGGCACCATATATTTT	CASSSRDRVGTIYF
NA	TRBV5-5	TRBJ2-7	NA	TGTGCCAGCAGTCGCGGCCTTAACGGCGAGCAGTACTTC	CASSRGLNGEQYF
TRBD1	TRBV28	TRBJ1-5	many	TGTGCCAGCAGTTTGCTAACAGGGGCGAGCAATCAGCCCCAGCATTTT	CASSLLTGASNQPQHF
TRBD1	TRBV6-5	TRBJ1-1	NA	TGTGCCAGCAACCGACAGGGGGAGAGCACTGAAGCTTTCTTT	CASNRQGESTEAFF
NA	TRBV3-2	TRBJ2-7	many	TGTGCCAGCAGCCAAGCCGCAGCGGGACCCTACGAGCAGTACTTC	CASSQAAAGPYEQYF
NA	TRBV4-3	TRBJ2-1	many	TGCGCCAGCAGCCCCGATCGGGTACGCTCCTACAATGAGCAGTTCTTC	CASSPDRVRSYNEQFF
NA	TRBV11-2	TRBJ1-4	many	TGTGCCAGCAGCTTACCCCGACAGGCGACTAATGAAAAACTGTTTTTT	CASSLPRQATNEKLFF
NA	TRBV6-6	TRBJ1-4	many	TGTGCCAGCAGTAGCAAACAGGGAGCAGAAAAACTGTTTTTT	CASSSKQGAEKLFF
NA	TRBV20-1	TRBJ1-2	many	TGCAGTGCTAGTGAGGGGTTGAGCTATGGCTACACCTTC	CSASEGLSYGYTF